This T cell receptor beta chain was obtained from a study of cytomegalovirus exposure and HLA in healthy donors (dated by TCRdb to about 2017). Background on the whole study: In an earlier analysis of 450 to 750 of the donors, around 300 Gb of sequence data and roughly 100 million unique TCR beta sequences from 180 million or so T cells were reported. Approximately 310 gigabases of sequencing data and 70 million to 85 million unique TCR sequences were included in an early release covering roughly 600 HLA-typed donors. Of the 350 to 450 genotyped donors, 81% fell in the genetic ancestry cluster associated with self-reported Caucasian donors. The study aimed to test whether cataloging public T cell receptors could reveal signatures of past pathogen exposure. Using immunosequencing, the study profiled T cell repertoires from fewer than 700 subjects and related those repertoires to cytomegalovirus serostatus. Besides the first cohort of around 700 subjects, a separate validation cohort made up of roughly 130 different subjects was used. To predict cytomegalovirus infection status, the study combined high-throughput TCR immunosequencing, statistical association of individual TCRs with disease status, and machine learning. A later analysis re-examined previously published TCR beta repertoires from about 700 donors and added high-resolution HLA genotyping to investigate patterns of TCR occurrence. In the later analysis, no new phenotypic data were used to find candidate immune exposures; instead, reliance was placed on TCR beta sequences and their occurrence across donors. In an earlier analysis of roughly 580 of the donors, high-throughput TCR beta sequencing was used to judge whether each TCR beta V gene segment behaved as functional or pseudogenic. Donor age, sex, ethnicity and CMV serostatus were compiled alongside the repertoire data. A later genetic analysis took genome-wide SNP genotypes for about 65% of the roughly 670 donors and used that subset as a discovery cohort. All discovery cohort repertoires had been generated using a single sequencing platform. Class I and class II HLA loci were covered by the typing at four-digit resolution. The number of typed donors differed by locus: about 620-640 for A, B, C, DRB1 and DQB1; some 500 for DQA1; 606 for DPA1; and some 470 for DPB1. Roughly 5 DR-DQ haplotypes were handled as single units for association and clustering, since linkage in the cohort was strong. Among 398 genotyped donors of the cohort, an average of about 220,000 unique TCR beta nucleotide sequences was sequenced per donor, of which about 18% were non-productive. Points the paper makes about the study in general: This cohort had only TCR beta chains sequenced, and the lack of alpha or paired-chain data limited which features could be detected. Three of the identified cytomegalovirus-associated TCR beta chains were confirmed in vitro to be specific for cytomegalovirus antigens. Immune exposure information for the cohort was limited to CMV serostatus. The authors suggested that the approach could potentially be generalized to other disease states and immunological phenotypes. Across donors, most TCR sequences were observed very rarely, whereas some public TCRs were present in many individuals. A group of highly shared sequence variants was considered likely to be a technical artifact of the sequencing pipeline. The classifier was reported to diagnose cytomegalovirus status with high specificity and sensitivity in both the original cohort and the validation cohort. According to a later genetic analysis, donors in an Asian-associated ancestry cluster had fewer N-insertions in productive TCRs than the approximately 630-donor mean. A further reported finding was that TCR beta sequences accurately predicted the HLA-A and HLA-B alleles for most subjects in the first cohort. In a later analysis, 15,000 to 20,000 TCR beta sequences were associated with specific HLA alleles at a false discovery rate of 0.05. The study gave a list of about 170 TCR beta chains associated with cytomegalovirus. Presence/absence analyses assumed roughly uniform sequencing depth across donors, an assumption that may not hold. A later analysis found that HLA-associated TCR beta chains were more clonally expanded and had lower generation probabilities than equally common non-associated chains. Correlated functional status among segregating V segments might reflect linkage disequilibrium, but an unknown experimental factor could not be ruled out. Because HLA typing was missing for some donors at each locus, association tests included only the typed subset. In a later analysis, the rate of TCR association differed among HLA loci, with DRB1 alleles having the most associated TCRs and HLA-C alleles having the fewest. In an earlier analysis of around 600 of the donors, most TCR beta V segments were observed in productive rearrangements about 87% or about 30% of the time, broadly matching IMGT annotations. Most CMV-associated TCR beta chains appeared to be HLA-restricted in a later analysis, and the HLA associations seemed to be driven largely by CMV exposure. A later genetic analysis associated a missense DCLRE1C variant with V-gene and J-gene trimming of TCR beta chains, and an independent cohort replicated the association. Several of the top co-occurrence clusters appeared to be linked to parvovirus B19, influenza, CMV and Epstein-Barr virus, according to a later analysis. Strong co-occurrence of HLA alleles, especially DR and DQ, made assigning TCR associations to individual alleles difficult. Because counts were too low, about 17 rarely observed V segments, including chromosome 9 orphons, were excluded from the earlier analysis of some 540 of the donors.

Library prep was done by the immunoSEQ multiplex PCR assay. For the multiplex PCR, a mixture combining 60 forward primers for TCR Vbeta segments and 13 reverse primers for TCR Jbeta segments was used. A multiplex PCR assay on genomic DNA amplified the CDR3 region of rearranged TCR beta genes. Amplified TCR beta libraries were sequenced as 87-base-pair reads on the Illumina HiSeq System. The paper's data handling went like this. Across the 666 repertoires, a later analysis counted some 81 million unique TCR beta chains, around 11 million of which were shared by at least two donors. To remove PCR and sequencing errors, raw reads were error-corrected and collapsed into unique sequences using a nearest-neighbor algorithm that merged closely related sequences. V, D and J gene segments were assigned by aligning CDR3 sequences to IMGT reference sequences. For a sequence to be retained, a match of at least six nucleotides to both a V gene segment and a J gene segment was required. A rearrangement counted as productive if the CDR3 had no stop codons and remained in frame with V and J, and every other rearrangement counted as non-productive. Following IMGT convention, CDR3 was defined as the stretch from the second conserved V-encoded cysteine up to the conserved J-encoded phenylalanine. The earlier analysis of roughly 590 of the donors excluded any sequence lacking an unambiguous match to a single V gene segment. An earlier analysis of 550 to 650 of the donors classified V segments as functional when productive rearrangements were above 56.7% and as segregating when the standard deviation between donors was above 5%. A statistical classification framework was built for diagnosing cytomegalovirus status from the catalog of TCR beta chain sequences. A later analysis assigned V and J genes by comparing TCR nucleotide sequences with IMGT/GENE-DB human TR gene sequences. The TCRdist pipeline was used in a later analysis to assign CDR3 sequences and most-parsimonious VDJ recombination scenarios. In a later analysis, each TCR beta chain was defined by its CDR3 amino acid sequence together with its V-gene family, and reads lacking a unique V-gene family were excluded. A later analysis removed 600 or so highly shared, low-generation-probability nucleotide sequences to deal with suspected cross-contamination and a sequencing artifact. In a later analysis, a clonal expansion index for each public chain was calculated from normalized within-repertoire ranks of inferred template counts. Generation probabilities in a later analysis came from a VDJ recombination model fitted to out-of-frame rearrangements, and those results were checked against IGoR. Hypergeometric tests were used in a later analysis to score TCR-TCR, TCR-HLA and TCR-CMV co-occurrence, with a repertoire-size bias correction applied to the TCR pairs. False discovery rates were estimated in a later analysis by permuting HLA or CMV assignments 20 times. A later analysis grouped co-occurring TCRs with DBSCAN, adding TCRdist sequence similarity when clustering within HLA-allele-positive subsets. Repertoires with fewer than 30,000 or more than 120,000 public chains, plus five repertoires with anomalous nucleotide sharing, were excluded from co-occurrence clustering. In its TCRdb copy, this immuneACCESS table keeps in-frame sequences only and misses some clones. Where compared with another copy, unresolved V genes explain less than half of these, and the others have no known cause. The V and J calls and clone size are taken from that table; D and trimming were inferred from the DNA. Here the sample has tens of thousands of clones; 81% occur a single time. The leading ten clones occupy around 1.2% of the sample.

Concerning this clone itself: The specificity of this receptor is unknown. No per-base quality is available; no much larger clone lies one base away.

In total, over 600 healthy bone marrow donors made up the cohort. At the time of sampling, all cohort members were nominally healthy, though unrecorded immune exposures were likely present. The donor tested CMV seropositive and was one of the 289 seropositive cohort members. A peripheral blood sample was provided by each donor, and peripheral blood mononuclear cells were used for TCR beta sequencing. Genomic DNA was extracted from the blood cell samples with the Qiagen DNeasy Blood Extraction Kit. The origin of this receptor is a girl aged 2-10 years in good health and CMV-seropositive. The sample was PBMCs.

This receptor carries the CDR3 CASSISRGNRQPQHF. In nucleotide form, the sequence is TGTGCCAGCAGTATTAGCAGGGGGAATCGTCAGCCCCAGCATTTT. The chain was built from TRBV28 and TRBJ1-5, with 7 junctional bases fitting TRBD1. V trim: 5 bases; J trim: 6 bases; unmatched bases: 10. The CDR3 contains 15 residues, cysteine and phenylalanine counted. Only the CDR3 portion is preserved as DNA: 45 bases, with reading frame beginning at the first base. CDR1 MDHEN and CDR2 SYDVKM are derived from the germline V gene.